A single sample is the source of the 5 T cell receptor beta chains below, sequenced in a study of control samples from healthy donors and cancer patients. Assay used: immunoSEQ multiplex PCR; TCRdb lists only in-frame clones, some missing. The sample lists about 180,000 clones, around 87% occurring once. Source material: blood. The receptors here all came from a woman aged 45-60 years in good health.

The V call is TRBV9, the J call TRBJ1-6; 8 positions agree with TRBD1. Per germline, CDR1 SGDLS and CDR2 YYNGEE. The ends lost 3 bases at V and 7 bases at J; junction bases unmatched: 6. The CDR3 runs to 15 residues. The CDR3 sequence is CASSGTGSWNSPLHF. The CDR3, as DNA: TGTGCCAGCAGCGGGACAGGGTCTTGGAATTCACCCCTCCACTTT. The full variable domain, rest sourced from reference TRBV9 and TRBJ1-6, is DSGVTQTPKHLITATGQRVTLRCSPRSGDLSVYWYQQSLDQGLQFLIQYYNGEERAKGNILERFSAQQFPDLHSELNLSSLELGDSALYFCASSGTGSWNSPLHFGNGTRLTVT.

The chain uses TRBV19 and TRBJ1-2; D gene ambiguous. This CDR3 has 15 amino acids. Germline values: CDR1 LNHDA, CDR2 SQIVND (reference sequence). Trimming shortened V by 2 bases and J by 5 bases, and 15 bases separated the two germline ends. As DNA, the CDR3 is TGTGCCAGTAGTATAACCCGGCCAGGCTCTTATGGCTACACCTTC. It yields the protein CASSITRPGSYGYTF.

This clone appeared a single time. This chain uses TRBV12-3 or TRBV12-4 with TRBJ2-7; no definite D call. CDR3 size: 11 residues. V lost 6 bases and J lost 6, with 9 bases in between. This CDR3 reads CASSLGGEQYF. CDR3 sequence (DNA): TGTGCCAGCAGCCTCGGTGGCGAGCAGTACTTC.

The chain carries TRBV30 and TRBJ2-1, with TRBD2 as a possible D gene (6 bases). Deletions cut 2 bases from V and 12 bases from J, with 20 bases between. Germline lookup yields CDR1 GTSNPN and CDR2 SVGIG (reference sequence). This CDR3 contains 14 residues. CDR3 sequence reads: CAWSPGTSRSGQFF. CDR3 DNA sequence: TGTGCCTGGAGTCCTGGGACTTCCCGTTCGGGGCAGTTCTTC.

This chain uses TRBV6-5 with TRBJ1-4, with a tentative D call TRBD1 (6 bases). Germline V gene data show CDR1 as MNHEY and CDR2 as SVGAGI. Between the trimmed V and J ends, which lost 7 bases and 3 bases, there was a span of 12 bases. This CDR3 has 14 amino acids. The CDR3 sequence: CASMGGRANEKLFF. CDR3 bases: TGTGCCAGCATGGGGGGCAGGGCTAATGAAAAACTGTTTTTT.